The 21 T cell receptor beta chains presented below share a single source sample, sequenced in a study of blood T cell repertoires in COVID-19. TCRdb's copy holds only in-frame clones and misses some; the assay was immunoSEQ multiplex PCR. The sample has under 30,000 clones; roughly 87% are singletons. Sequencing used peripheral blood. The receptor source for this set is a middle-aged man with active COVID-19.

The CDR3 DNA reads TGTGCCAGGGGGGACAGCAACTACAATGAGCAGTTCTTC. This gives the protein CARGDSNYNEQFF. The chain uses TRBV2 and TRBJ2-1; 7 bases are shared with TRBD1. This CDR3 spans 13 amino acids. V lost 9 bases to trimming and J lost 3 bases; unmatched junction nucleotides: 5. The germline gives CDR1 SNHLY, CDR2 FYNNEI.

This sequence joins TRBV29-1 and TRBJ2-7; 10 bases agree with TRBD2. V dropped 5 bases and J dropped 3; count of bases not matched to a gene: 19. Germline-derived CDR1 and CDR2 are SQVTM and ANQGSEA. The CDR3 spans 18 residues. The CDR3 spells CSVQPLAGGTFNYYEQYF. The CDR3 bases are TGCAGCGTTCAACCTTTAGCGGGGGGAACCTTTAACTACTACGAGCAGTACTTC.

The chain links TRBV6-5 to TRBJ1-1; D not resolved. Germline values: CDR1 MNHEY, CDR2 SVGAGI. CDR3 length: 13 residues. Between the trimmed V and J ends, which lost 6 bases and 1 base, there was a span of 9 bases. The CDR3 sequence: CASSLDWNTEAFF. CDR3 coding DNA: TGTGCCAGCAGCCTGGACTGGAACACTGAAGCTTTCTTT.

This rearrangement joins TRBV29-1 to TRBJ1-2, with TRBD1 identical over 8 bases. Germline loops: CDR1 SQVTM, CDR2 ANQGSEA. V lost 0 bases and J lost 4; bases outside the gene matches: 10. The length of the CDR3 is 16 residues. The CDR3 here is CSVEDDPGQGPYGYTF. Written as DNA, the CDR3 is TGCAGCGTTGAAGATGACCCTGGACAGGGACCCTATGGCTACACCTTC.

The chain employs TRBV18 and TRBJ2-4, with D maybe TRBD1 (6 bases). The germline V gene has CDR1 KGHSH and CDR2 LQKENI. The CDR3 is made up of 13 amino acids. V was shortened by 4 bases and J by 5 bases, with 9 bases between the two germline ends. The CDR3 DNA follows: TGTGCCAGCTCACACGACAGGCAAAACATTCAGTACTTC. Residues: CASSHDRQNIQYF. The full variable domain, its missing parts supplied by reference TRBV18 and TRBJ2-4, is NAGVMQNPRHLVRRRGQEARLRCSPMKGHSHVYWYRQLPEEGLKFMVYLQKENIIDESGMPKERFSAEFPKEGPSILRIQQVVRGDSAAYFCASSHDRQNIQYFGAGTRLSVL.

J is TRBJ1-5 and V is TRBV27, with D uncertain. V was cut by 3 bases and J by 0 bases, with 15 bases left in between. CDR1 and CDR2 (germline): MNHEY, SMNVEV (reference sequence). The CDR3 extends over 17 amino acids. CDR3 DNA sequence: TGTGCCAGCAGTTTGGGCAGCTCATCTTATAGCAATCAGCCCCAGCATTTT. This codes for CASSLGSSSYSNQPQHF.

CDR3 sequence reads: CASSHDRENGYTF. The CDR3 region has the DNA TGTGCCAGCAGCCACGACAGGGAAAATGGCTACACCTTC. The chain joins TRBV5-4 to TRBJ1-2, with 7 bases lining up with TRBD1. V lost 4 bases, J lost 6 bases, and 6 bases stayed unmatched. This CDR3 comprises 13 residues. CDR1 and CDR2 from the germline V gene are SGHNT and YYREEE (reference sequence).

This chain connects TRBV14 to TRBJ2-1, with 9 bases lining up with TRBD2. With 1 base clipped from V and 7 bases from J, the junction kept 5 bases outside the gene matches. Germline V lookup: CDR1 SGHDN, CDR2 FVKESK. CDR3 length: 15 residues. The CDR3 nucleotides are TGTGCCAGCAGCCAAGGCGGGGGGGCCATTAATGAGCAGTTCTTC. Translated: CASSQGGGAINEQFF.

V gene TRBV19 combines with J gene TRBJ2-7; weak D call: TRBD2 (7 bases). Trimming removed 6 bases from V and 6 bases from J, with 18 bases in between. Germline V gene sequence: CDR1 LNHDA, CDR2 SQIVND (reference sequence). The CDR3 is 14 amino acids. The CDR3 spells CASSPLGGTSEQYF. Written as DNA, the CDR3 is TGTGCCAGTAGCCCCCTCGGGGGGACATCCGAGCAGTACTTC.

This clone was counted only a few times. V is TRBV5-5 and J is TRBJ2-3; the match to TRBD1 covers 9 bases. Unmatched junction bases numbered 2, after V lost 0 bases and J lost 0 bases. Germline values: CDR1 SGHKS, CDR2 YYEKEE (reference sequence). This CDR3 has 16 amino acids. CDR3 in DNA: TGTGCCAGCAGCTTGGCGACAGGGGGAAGCACAGATACGCAGTATTTT. This translates into CASSLATGGSTDTQYF.

This rearrangement joins TRBV9 to TRBJ2-2, with 7 positions matching TRBD2. The length of the CDR3 is 15 residues. Germline V gene lookup returns CDR1 SGDLS and CDR2 YYNGEE. V trimming: 3 bases; J trimming: 4 bases; junction bases outside the gene matches: 6. The CDR3: CASSARLASTGELFF. In DNA form, the CDR3 reads TGTGCCAGCAGCGCGAGACTAGCATCCACCGGGGAGCTGTTTTTT.

V gene TRBV9 combines with J gene TRBJ1-2, with unresolved D. V lost 3 bases and J 2 bases, leaving 5 bases between the germline ends. This CDR3 has 12 amino acids. Germline CDR1 SGDLS, CDR2 YYNGEE. CDR3 nucleotides: TGTGCCAGCAGCGCCCGGAACTATGGCTACACCTTC. As protein: CASSARNYGYTF.

The rearrangement joins TRBV7-2 to TRBJ1-5; TRBD1 is a possible D gene (6 bases). The V gene lost 2 bases and the J gene lost 2 bases, with 16 bases spanning the gap. CDR3 length equals 17 residues. Germline CDR1 and CDR2: SGHTA and FQGNSA. DNA of the CDR3: TGTGCCAGCAGCTTATTAGGAGGAGGGGGGGGCAATCAGCCCCAGCATTTT. Protein product: CASSLLGGGGGNQPQHF.

The chain recombines TRBV28 with TRBJ1-2, with a tentative D call TRBD1 (5 bases). The CDR3 runs 13 residues. Germline V gives CDR1 MDHEN, CDR2 SYDVKM. Trimming left V 7 bases short and J 4 bases short, with 13 bases between. The CDR3 bases are TGTGCCAGCAACCTAAAAAGGGGCTATGGCTACACCTTC. This encodes CASNLKRGYGYTF.

V is TRBV6-5 and J is TRBJ2-7, with a weak D call TRBD1 (5 bases). The CDR3 runs 12 residues. The V gene's germline CDR1 is MNHEY and CDR2 SVGAGI. V was clipped by 8 bases and J by 2 bases, with 10 bases between them. The chain's CDR3 is CASLAGPYEQYF. CDR3 nucleotides: TGTGCCAGCTTGGCAGGGCCCTACGAGCAGTACTTC.

This chain links TRBV7-2 with TRBJ2-5; possible D gene TRBD1, 6 bases. The CDR3 length is 15 residues. Germline CDR1 and CDR2: SGHTA and FQGNSA. Trimming removed 0 bases from V and 1 base from J, with 9 bases in between. DNA for the CDR3: TGTGCCAGCAGCTTAGCGGGACACGGCCAAGAGACCCAGTACTTC. Translated: CASSLAGHGQETQYF.

The chain carries TRBV27 and TRBJ1-5; no definite D call. CDR1 is MNHEY, CDR2 SMNVEV, per germline (reference sequence). The CDR3 loop spans 15 amino acids. The V gene lost 1 base and the J gene lost 2 bases, with 9 bases spanning the gap. As DNA, the CDR3 is TGTGCCAGCAGTTTATATGCGCAGGGCAATCAGCCCCAGCATTTT. This encodes CASSLYAQGNQPQHF.

The DNA of the CDR3 is TGTGCCACCCGCCCCGGTAACACTGAAGCTTTCTTT. This codes for CATRPGNTEAFF. The chain has TRBV7-9 and TRBJ1-1; D not certain. In germline, CDR1 is SEHNR, CDR2 FQNEAQ (reference sequence). The CDR3 extends over 12 amino acids. The V gene lost 10 bases and the J gene lost 2 bases, with 11 bases spanning the gap.

This chain uses TRBV30 with TRBJ1-1, with a tentative D call TRBD1 (5 bases). This CDR3 has 18 amino acids. Germline V gene data show CDR1 as GTSNPN and CDR2 as SVGIG (reference sequence). V lost 2 bases, J lost 3 bases, and 25 bases lay in between. The CDR3 DNA reads as TGTGCCTGGAGTAGCCCCCGGGGGGGATACTCGACCTACACTGAAGCTTTCTTT. Translation: CAWSSPRGGYSTYTEAFF.

This chain connects TRBV27 to TRBJ1-1; D possibly corresponds to TRBD1 (6 bases). This CDR3 is 14 amino acids long. Germline V gene sequence: CDR1 MNHEY, CDR2 SMNVEV (reference sequence). V was clipped by 2 bases and J by 1 base, with 8 bases between them. The CDR3: CASSLRGRNTEAFF. The CDR3 DNA follows: TGTGCCAGCAGTTTAAGGGGGAGGAACACTGAAGCTTTCTTT.

This clone has a handful of counts. The V gene is TRBV10-1, the J gene TRBJ1-2, with 10 bases matching TRBD1. V lost 4 bases to trimming and J lost 6 bases; unmatched junction nucleotides: 8. Germline lookup yields CDR1 WNHNN and CDR2 SYGVQD (reference sequence). The CDR3 is 15 residues long. CDR3 amino acids: CASSAGQGVTDGYTF. CDR3 nucleotides: TGCGCCAGCAGTGCCGGACAGGGGGTGACAGATGGCTACACCTTC.